This T cell receptor (beta chain) emerged from a study of T cell changes during pregnancy in multiple sclerosis. The data were produced by immunoSEQ multiplex PCR, yet TCRdb's version contains in-frame clones alone and is incomplete. The table records 60,000 to 65,000 clones, 92% of them present only once. With 5 bases clipped from V and 0 bases from J, the junction kept 9 bases outside the gene matches. The germline V gene encodes CDR1 SNHLY and CDR2 FYNNEI. The CDR3 totals 17 residues. The sequence came from a female donor in good health, enrolled as a control in a pregnancy study. Sequenced material: peripheral blood, taken in the second trimester of pregnancy. This rearrangement joins TRBV2 to TRBJ1-5; 8 nucleotides align to TRBD1. The CDR3 here is CASSWDRKNYSNQPQHF. CDR3 nucleotide sequence: TGTGCCAGCAGTTGGGACAGGAAAAACTATAGCAATCAGCCCCAGCATTTT. The full variable domain, rest sourced from reference TRBV2 and TRBJ1-5, is EPEVTQTPSHQVTQMGQEVILRCVPISNHLYFYWYRQILGQKVEFLVSFYNNEISEKSEIFDDQFSVERPDGSNFTLKIRSTKLEDSAMYFCASSWDRKNYSNQPQHFGDGTRLSIL.